The rows below give T cell receptor beta chains drawn from one sample of a study of blood T cells in healthy people across ages. MiXCR was run by TCRdb on the 5' RACE reads, yielding one entry per CDR3 protein. The data contain almost 300,000 distinct CDR3 sequences, 25% to 30% of them singletons. Sequencing was performed on blood. The receptors were gathered from a woman between 65 and 79 years old in good health. The CDR3 runs from the conserved cysteine through the conserved F or W. The D gene is left open where the match is weak. Clone size, where shown, is once, few, many, or a class for clones that have expanded.

CDR3 protein | CDR3 DNA | V gene | clone size | J gene | D gene
CASTTSGPVHEQYF | TGTGCCAGCACCACTAGCGGCCCGGTACACGAGCAGTACTTC | TRBV2 | NA | TRBJ2-7 | TRBD2
CASSEYAGVRELFF | TGTGCCAGCAGTGAATACGCGGGGGTGAGGGAGCTGTTTTTT | TRBV6-1 | NA | TRBJ2-2 | TRBD2
CASSQESFIGRTWIAFF | TGTGCCAGCAGCCAAGAATCCTTTATAGGGAGAACGTGGATAGCTTTCTTT | TRBV14 | NA | TRBJ1-1 | NA
CASSQEPAGGQDNEQFF | TGTGCCAGCAGCCAAGAACCAGCGGGAGGGCAGGACAATGAGCAGTTCTTC | TRBV3-1 | many | TRBJ2-1 | TRBD2
CASSSTGQGISNQPQHF | TGTGCCAGCAGTTCAACGGGACAGGGGATTAGCAATCAGCCCCAGCATTTT | TRBV28 | NA | TRBJ1-5 | TRBD1
CASSQGLGYNEKLFF | TGTGCCAGCAGCCAAGGTCTGGGGTATAATGAAAAACTGTTTTTT | TRBV3-1 | NA | TRBJ1-4 | NA
CASSLNRGDSPLHF | TGCGCCAGCAGCCTGAACAGGGGGGATTCACCCCTCCACTTT | TRBV4-3 | few | TRBJ1-6 | TRBD1
CASTLATRETQYF | TGTGCCAGCACCCTAGCTACGCGGGAGACCCAGTACTTC | TRBV6-6 | NA | TRBJ2-5 | NA
CASSDNLQEQFF | TGTGCCAGCAGTGACAACCTTCAGGAGCAGTTCTTC | TRBV6-2/TRBV6-3 | NA | TRBJ2-1 | NA
CSVERDNEQFF | TGCAGCGTTGAACGGGACAATGAGCAGTTCTTC | TRBV29-1 | few | TRBJ2-1 | NA
CASSTQREYSYEQYF | TGTGCCAGCAGCACCCAGCGGGAGTACTCCTACGAGCAGTACTTC | TRBV7-2 | NA | TRBJ2-7 | TRBD2
CASSEREGNSPLHF | TGTGCCAGCAGTGAAAGGGAGGGTAATTCACCCCTCCACTTT | TRBV2 | few | TRBJ1-6 | NA
CASSSDLAGGPYEQYF | TGTGCCAGCAGCTCTGATCTAGCGGGAGGGCCCTACGAGCAGTACTTC | TRBV7-2 | NA | TRBJ2-7 | TRBD2
CSARDDGKALYNEQFF | TGCAGTGCTAGAGACGACGGTAAGGCACTCTACAATGAGCAGTTCTTC | TRBV20-1 | NA | TRBJ2-1 | NA
CASSGDHSYEQYF | TGTGCCAGCAGCGGGGACCACTCCTACGAGCAGTACTTC | TRBV12-3/TRBV12-4 | NA | TRBJ2-7 | NA
CASSLDAWGAEDTQYF | TGTGCCAGCAGCTTAGACGCTTGGGGGGCGGAAGATACGCAGTATTTT | TRBV7-2 | NA | TRBJ2-3 | NA
CASSSGTGLGETQYF | TGTGCCAGCAGCTCCGGGACAGGGCTGGGAGAGACCCAGTACTTC | TRBV5-5 | NA | TRBJ2-5 | TRBD1
CASSLRVAGGLNEQFF | TGTGCCAGCAGCTTACGCGTAGCGGGAGGGCTCAATGAGCAGTTCTTC | TRBV13 | many | TRBJ2-1 | TRBD2
CASSQTGTGLEQYF | TGTGCCAGCAGCCAAACCGGGACAGGGCTCGAGCAGTACTTC | TRBV3-1 | few | TRBJ2-7 | TRBD1